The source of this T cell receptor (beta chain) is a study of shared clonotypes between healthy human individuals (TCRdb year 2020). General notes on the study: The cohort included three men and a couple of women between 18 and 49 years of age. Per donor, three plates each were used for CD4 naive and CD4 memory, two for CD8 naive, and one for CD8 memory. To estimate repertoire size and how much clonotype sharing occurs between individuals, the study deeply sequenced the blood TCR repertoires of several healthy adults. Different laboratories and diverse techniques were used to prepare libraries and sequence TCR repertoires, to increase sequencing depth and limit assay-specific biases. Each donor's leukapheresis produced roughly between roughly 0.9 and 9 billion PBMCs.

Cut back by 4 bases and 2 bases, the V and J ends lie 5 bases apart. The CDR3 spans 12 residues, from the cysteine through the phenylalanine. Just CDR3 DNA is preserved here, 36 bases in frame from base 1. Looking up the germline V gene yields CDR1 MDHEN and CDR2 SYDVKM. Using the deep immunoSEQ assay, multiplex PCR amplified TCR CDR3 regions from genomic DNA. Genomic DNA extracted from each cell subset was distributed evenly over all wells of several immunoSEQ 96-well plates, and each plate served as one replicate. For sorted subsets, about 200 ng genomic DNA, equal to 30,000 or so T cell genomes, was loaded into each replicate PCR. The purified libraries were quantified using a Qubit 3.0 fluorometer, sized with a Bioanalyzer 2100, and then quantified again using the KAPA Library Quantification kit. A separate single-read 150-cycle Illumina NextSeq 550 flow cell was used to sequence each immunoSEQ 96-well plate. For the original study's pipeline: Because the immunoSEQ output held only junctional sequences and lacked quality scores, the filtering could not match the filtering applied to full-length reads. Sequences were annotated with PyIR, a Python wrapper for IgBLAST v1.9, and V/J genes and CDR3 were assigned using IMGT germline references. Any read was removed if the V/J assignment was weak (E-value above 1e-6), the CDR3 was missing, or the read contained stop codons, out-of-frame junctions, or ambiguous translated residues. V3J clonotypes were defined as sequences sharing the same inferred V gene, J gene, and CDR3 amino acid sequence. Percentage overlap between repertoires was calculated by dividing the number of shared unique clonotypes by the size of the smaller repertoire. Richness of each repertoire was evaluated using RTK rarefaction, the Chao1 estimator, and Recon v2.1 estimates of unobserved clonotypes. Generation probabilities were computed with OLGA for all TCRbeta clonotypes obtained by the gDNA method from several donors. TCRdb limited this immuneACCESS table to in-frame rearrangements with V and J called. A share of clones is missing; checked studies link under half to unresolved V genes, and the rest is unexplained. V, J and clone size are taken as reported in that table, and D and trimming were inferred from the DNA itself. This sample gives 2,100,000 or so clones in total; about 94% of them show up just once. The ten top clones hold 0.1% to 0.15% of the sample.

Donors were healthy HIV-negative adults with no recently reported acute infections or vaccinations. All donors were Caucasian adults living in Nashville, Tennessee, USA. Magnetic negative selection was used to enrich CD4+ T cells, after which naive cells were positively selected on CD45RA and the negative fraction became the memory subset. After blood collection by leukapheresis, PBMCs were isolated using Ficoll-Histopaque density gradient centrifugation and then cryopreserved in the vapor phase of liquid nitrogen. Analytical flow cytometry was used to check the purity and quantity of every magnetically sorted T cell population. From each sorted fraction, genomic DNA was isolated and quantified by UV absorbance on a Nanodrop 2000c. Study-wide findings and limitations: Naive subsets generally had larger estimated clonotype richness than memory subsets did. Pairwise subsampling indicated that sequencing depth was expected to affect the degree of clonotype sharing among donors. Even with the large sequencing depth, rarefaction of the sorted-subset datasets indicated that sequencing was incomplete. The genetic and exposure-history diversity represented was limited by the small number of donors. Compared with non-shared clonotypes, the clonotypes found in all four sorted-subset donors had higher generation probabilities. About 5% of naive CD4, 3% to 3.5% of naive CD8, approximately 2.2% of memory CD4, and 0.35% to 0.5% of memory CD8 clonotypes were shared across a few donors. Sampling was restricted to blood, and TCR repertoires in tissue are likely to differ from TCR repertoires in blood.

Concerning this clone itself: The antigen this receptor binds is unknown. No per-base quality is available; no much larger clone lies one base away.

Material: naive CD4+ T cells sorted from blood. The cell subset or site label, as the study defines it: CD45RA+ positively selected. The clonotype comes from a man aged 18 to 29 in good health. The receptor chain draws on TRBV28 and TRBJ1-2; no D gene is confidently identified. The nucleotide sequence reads TGTGCCAGCAGTTACGGGAACTATGGCTACACCTTC. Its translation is CASSYGNYGYTF.